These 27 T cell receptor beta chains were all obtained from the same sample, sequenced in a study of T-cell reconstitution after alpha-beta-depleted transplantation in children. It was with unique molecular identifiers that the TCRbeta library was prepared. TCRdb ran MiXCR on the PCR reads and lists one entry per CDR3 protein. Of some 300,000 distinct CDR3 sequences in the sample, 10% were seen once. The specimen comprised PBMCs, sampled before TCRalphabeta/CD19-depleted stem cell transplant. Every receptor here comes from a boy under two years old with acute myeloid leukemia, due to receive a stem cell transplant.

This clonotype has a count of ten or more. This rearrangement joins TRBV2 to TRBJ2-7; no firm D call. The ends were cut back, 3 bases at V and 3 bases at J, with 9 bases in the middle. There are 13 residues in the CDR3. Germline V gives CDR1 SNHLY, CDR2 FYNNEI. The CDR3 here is CASSEDYIYEQYF. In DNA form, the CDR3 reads TGTGCCAGCAGTGAGGATTACATCTACGAGCAGTACTTC.

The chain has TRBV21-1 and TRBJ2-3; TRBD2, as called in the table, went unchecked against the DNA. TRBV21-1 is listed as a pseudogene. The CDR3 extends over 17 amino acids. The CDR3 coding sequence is TGTGCCAGCAGCAAAGGAGCATGGGAGGGACTCACAGATACGCAGTATTTT. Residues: CASSKGAWEGLTDTQYF.

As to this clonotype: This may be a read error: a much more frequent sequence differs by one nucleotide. The CDR3 nucleotides read TGTGCCAGCAGCTTCCCGGGCCGGGACTTCCGGCGAGATACGCAGTATTTT. It yields the protein CASSFPGRDFRRDTQYF. This sequence joins TRBV5-6 and TRBJ2-3, with D tentatively TRBD2 (6 bases). Germline lookup yields CDR1 SGHDT and CDR2 YYEEEE. The CDR3 covers 17 residues. Between the trimmed V and J ends, which lost 2 bases and 5 bases, there was a span of 21 bases. Using reference TRBV5-6 and TRBJ2-3 for the parts outside the CDR3, the full variable domain is DAGVTQSPTHLIKTRGQQVTLRCSPKSGHDTVSWYQQALGQGPQFIFQYYEEEERQRGNFPDRFSGHQFPNYSSELNVNALLLGDSALYLCASSFPGRDFRRDTQYFGPGTRLTVL.

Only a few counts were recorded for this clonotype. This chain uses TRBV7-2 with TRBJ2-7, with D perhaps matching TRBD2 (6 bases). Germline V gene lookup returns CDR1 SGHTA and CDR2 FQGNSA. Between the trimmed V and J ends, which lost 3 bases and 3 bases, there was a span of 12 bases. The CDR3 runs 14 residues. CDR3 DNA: TGTGCCAGCAGCTTCAGCGGAGGGAGCTACGAGCAGTACTTC. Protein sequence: CASSFSGGSYEQYF.

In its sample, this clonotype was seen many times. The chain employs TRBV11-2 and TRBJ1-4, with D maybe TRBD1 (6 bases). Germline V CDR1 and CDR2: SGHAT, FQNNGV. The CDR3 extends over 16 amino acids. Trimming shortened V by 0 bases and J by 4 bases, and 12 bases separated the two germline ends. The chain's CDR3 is CASSLDAGASNEKLFF. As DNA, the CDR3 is TGTGCCAGCAGCTTAGACGCAGGGGCAAGTAATGAAAAACTGTTTTTT.

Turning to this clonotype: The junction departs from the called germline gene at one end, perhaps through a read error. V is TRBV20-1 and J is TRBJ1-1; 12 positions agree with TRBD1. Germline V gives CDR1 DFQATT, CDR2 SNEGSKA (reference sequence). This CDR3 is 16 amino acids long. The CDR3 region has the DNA TGCTGTGCTAGAGAGGGACAGGGGGCGGCGAACACTGAAGCTTTCTTT. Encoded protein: CCAREGQGAANTEAFF.

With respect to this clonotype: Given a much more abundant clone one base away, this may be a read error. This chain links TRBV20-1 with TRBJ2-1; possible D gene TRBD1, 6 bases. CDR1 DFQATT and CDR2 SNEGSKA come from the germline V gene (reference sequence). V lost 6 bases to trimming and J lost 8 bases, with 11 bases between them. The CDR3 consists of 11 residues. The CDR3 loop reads CSATHRDEQFF. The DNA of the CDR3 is TGCAGTGCCACACACAGGGATGAGCAGTTCTTC.

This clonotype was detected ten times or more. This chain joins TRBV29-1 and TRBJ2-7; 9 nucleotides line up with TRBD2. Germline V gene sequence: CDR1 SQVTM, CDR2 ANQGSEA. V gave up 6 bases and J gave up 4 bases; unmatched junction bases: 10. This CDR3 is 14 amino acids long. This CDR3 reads CSVLWLAGTYEQYF. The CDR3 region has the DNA TGCAGCGTCCTCTGGCTAGCGGGAACATACGAGCAGTACTTC.

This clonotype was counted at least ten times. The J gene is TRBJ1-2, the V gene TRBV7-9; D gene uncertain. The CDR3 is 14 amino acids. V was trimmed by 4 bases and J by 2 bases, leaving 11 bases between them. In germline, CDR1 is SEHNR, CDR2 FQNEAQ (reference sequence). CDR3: CASSSVARNYGYTF. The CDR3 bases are TGTGCCAGCAGCTCAGTGGCCAGGAACTATGGCTACACCTTC.

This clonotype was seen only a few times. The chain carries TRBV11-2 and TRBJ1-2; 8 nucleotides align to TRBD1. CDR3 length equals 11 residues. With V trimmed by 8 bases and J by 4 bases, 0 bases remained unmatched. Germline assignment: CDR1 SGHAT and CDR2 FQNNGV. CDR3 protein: CASQGAYGYTF. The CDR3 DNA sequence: TGTGCCAGCCAGGGGGCCTATGGCTACACCTTC.

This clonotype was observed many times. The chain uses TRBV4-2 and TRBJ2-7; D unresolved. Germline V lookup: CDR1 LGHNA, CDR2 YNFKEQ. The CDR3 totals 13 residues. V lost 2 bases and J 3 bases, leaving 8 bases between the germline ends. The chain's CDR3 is CASSQPQGYEQYF. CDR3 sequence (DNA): TGTGCCAGCAGCCAACCACAAGGCTACGAGCAGTACTTC.

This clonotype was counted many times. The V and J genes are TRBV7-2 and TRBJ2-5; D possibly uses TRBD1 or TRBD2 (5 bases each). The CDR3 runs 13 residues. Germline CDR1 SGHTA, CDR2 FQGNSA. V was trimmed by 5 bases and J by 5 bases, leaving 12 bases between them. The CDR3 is CASSPGRDETQYF. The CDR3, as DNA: TGTGCCAGCAGCCCGGGCAGGGACGAGACCCAGTACTTC. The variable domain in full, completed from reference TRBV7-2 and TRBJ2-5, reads GAGVSQSPSNKVTEKGKDVELRCDPISGHTALYWYRQSLGQGLEFLIYFQGNSAPDKSGLPSDRFSAERTGGSVSTLTIQRTQQEDSAVYLCASSPGRDETQYFGPGTRLLVL.

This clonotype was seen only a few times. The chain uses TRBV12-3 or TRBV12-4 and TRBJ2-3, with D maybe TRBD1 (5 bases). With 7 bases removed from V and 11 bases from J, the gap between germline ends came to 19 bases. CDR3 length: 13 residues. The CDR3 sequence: CASTALAGKGQYF. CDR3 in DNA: TGTGCCAGCACGGCCCTGGCAGGGAAGGGGCAGTATTTT.

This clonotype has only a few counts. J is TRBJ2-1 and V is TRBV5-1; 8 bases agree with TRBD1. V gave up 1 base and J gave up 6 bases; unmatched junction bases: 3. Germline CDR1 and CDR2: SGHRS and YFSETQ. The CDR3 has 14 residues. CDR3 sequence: CASSLPTGANEQFF. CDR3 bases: TGCGCCAGCAGCTTGCCGACAGGGGCCAATGAGCAGTTCTTC.

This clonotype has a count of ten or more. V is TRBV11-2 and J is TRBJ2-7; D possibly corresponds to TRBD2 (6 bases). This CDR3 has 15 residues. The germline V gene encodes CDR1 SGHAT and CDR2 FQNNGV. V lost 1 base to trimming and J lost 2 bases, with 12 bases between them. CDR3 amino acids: CASSLVPSVTYEQYF. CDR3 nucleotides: TGTGCCAGCAGCTTAGTACCTAGCGTTACCTACGAGCAGTACTTC. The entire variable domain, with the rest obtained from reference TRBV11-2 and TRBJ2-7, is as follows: EAGVAQSPRYKIIEKRQSVAFWCNPISGHATLYWYQQILGQGPKLLIQFQNNGVVDDSQLPKDRFSAERLKGVDSTLKIQPAKLEDSAVYLCASSLVPSVTYEQYFGPGTRLTVT.

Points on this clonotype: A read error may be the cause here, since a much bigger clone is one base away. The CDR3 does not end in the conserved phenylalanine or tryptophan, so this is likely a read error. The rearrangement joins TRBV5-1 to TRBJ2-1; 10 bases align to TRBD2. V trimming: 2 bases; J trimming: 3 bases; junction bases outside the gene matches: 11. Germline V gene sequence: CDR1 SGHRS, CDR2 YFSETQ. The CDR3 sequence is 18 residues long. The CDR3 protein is CASSLPRRTSGIYNEQFC. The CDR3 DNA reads TGCGCCAGCAGCTTACCACGGAGGACTAGCGGAATCTACAATGAGCAGTTCTGC.

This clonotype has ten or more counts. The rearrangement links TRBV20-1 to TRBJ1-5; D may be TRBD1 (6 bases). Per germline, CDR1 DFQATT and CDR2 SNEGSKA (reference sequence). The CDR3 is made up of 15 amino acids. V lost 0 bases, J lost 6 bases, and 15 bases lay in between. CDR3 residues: CSARDGGANVQPQHF. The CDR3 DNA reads TGCAGTGCTAGAGATGGGGGGGCTAACGTTCAGCCCCAGCATTTT.

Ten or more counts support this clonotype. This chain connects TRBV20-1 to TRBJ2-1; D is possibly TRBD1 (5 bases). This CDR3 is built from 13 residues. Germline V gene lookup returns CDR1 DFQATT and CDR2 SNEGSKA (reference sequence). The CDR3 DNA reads TGCAGGGCGAACAGGCCCAGGGACAATGAGCAGTTCTTC. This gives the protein CRANRPRDNEQFF.

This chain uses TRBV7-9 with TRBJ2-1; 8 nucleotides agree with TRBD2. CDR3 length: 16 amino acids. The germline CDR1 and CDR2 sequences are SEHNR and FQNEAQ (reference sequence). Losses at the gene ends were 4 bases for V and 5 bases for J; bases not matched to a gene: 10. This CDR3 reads CASSSSGGLGNNEQFF. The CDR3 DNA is TGTGCCAGCAGCTCCTCGGGGGGGCTAGGGAACAATGAGCAGTTCTTC.

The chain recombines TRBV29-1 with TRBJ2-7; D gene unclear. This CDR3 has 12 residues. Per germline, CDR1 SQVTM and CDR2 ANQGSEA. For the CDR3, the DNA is TGCGCCGGTCTCGGCCCCATCCACGAGCAGTACTTC. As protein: CAGLGPIHEQYF.

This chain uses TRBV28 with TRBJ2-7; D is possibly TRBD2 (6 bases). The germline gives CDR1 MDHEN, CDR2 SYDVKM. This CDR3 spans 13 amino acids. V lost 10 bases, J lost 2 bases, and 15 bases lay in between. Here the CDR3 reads CATRWGGAYEQYF. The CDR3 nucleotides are TGTGCCACCCGTTGGGGAGGAGCCTACGAGCAGTACTTC.

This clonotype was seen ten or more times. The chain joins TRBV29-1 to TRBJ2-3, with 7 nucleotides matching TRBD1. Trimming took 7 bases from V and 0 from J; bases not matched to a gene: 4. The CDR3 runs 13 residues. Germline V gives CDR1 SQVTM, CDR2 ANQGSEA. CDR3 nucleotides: TGCAGCGCTCCGGGACAGAGCACAGATACGCAGTATTTT. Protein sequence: CSAPGQSTDTQYF.

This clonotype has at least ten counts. CDR3 amino acids: CASSLARTSEGEQFF. The CDR3 DNA sequence: TGTGCCAGCAGCTTAGCAAGGACGTCCGAGGGTGAGCAGTTCTTC. The V gene is TRBV7-2, the J gene TRBJ2-1; D may be TRBD2 (5 bases). The CDR3 consists of 15 residues. Trimming took off 0 bases at V and 9 bases at J, with 15 bases between the two ends. The germline V gene has CDR1 SGHTA and CDR2 FQGNSA.

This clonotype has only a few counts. The CDR3, as DNA: TGTGCCAGCAGTTTATGGGCTAGCGGGAGAAACAATGAGCAGTTCTTC. It encodes CASSLWASGRNNEQFF. The chain is built from TRBV28 and TRBJ2-1; 10 nucleotides line up with TRBD2. CDR1 MDHEN and CDR2 SYDVKM come from the germline V gene. The CDR3 has 16 amino acids. Unmatched junction bases numbered 4, after V lost 0 bases and J lost 5 bases.

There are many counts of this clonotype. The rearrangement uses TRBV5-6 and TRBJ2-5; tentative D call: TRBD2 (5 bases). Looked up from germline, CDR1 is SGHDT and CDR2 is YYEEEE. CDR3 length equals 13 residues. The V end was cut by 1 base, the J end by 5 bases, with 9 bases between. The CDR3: CASSLFTGETQYF. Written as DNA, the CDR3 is TGTGCCAGCAGCTTGTTTACGGGGGAGACCCAGTACTTC.

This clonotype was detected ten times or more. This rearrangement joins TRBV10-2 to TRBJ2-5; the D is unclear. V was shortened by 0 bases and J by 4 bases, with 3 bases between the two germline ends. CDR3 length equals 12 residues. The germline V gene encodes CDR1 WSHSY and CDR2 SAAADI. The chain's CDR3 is CASSESRETQYF. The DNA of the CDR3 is TGCGCCAGCAGTGAGTCCCGAGAGACCCAGTACTTC.

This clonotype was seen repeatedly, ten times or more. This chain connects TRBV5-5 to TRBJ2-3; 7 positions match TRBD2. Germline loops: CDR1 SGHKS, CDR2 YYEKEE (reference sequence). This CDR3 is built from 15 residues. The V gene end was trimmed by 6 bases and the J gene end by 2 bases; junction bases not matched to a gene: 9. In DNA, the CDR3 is TGTGCCAGCATCCTCCTAGCGGAGACCACAGATACGCAGTATTTT. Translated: CASILLAETTDTQYF.